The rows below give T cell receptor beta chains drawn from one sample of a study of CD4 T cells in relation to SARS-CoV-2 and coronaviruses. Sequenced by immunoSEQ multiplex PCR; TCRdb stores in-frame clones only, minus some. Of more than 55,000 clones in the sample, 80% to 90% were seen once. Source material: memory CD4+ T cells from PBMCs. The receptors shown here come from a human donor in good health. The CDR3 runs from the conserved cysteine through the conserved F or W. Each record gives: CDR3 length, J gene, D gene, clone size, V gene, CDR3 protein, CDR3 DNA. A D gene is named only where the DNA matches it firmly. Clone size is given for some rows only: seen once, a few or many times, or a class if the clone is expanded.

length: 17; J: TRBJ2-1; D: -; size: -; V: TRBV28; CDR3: CASRKDQGTLRSNEQFF; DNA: TGTGCCAGCAGGAAAGACCAAGGGACACTCCGTAGTAATGAGCAGTTCTTC
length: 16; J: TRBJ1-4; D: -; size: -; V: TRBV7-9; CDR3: CASSTLSGGPNEKLFF; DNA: TGTGCCAGCAGCACACTCTCTGGGGGCCCTAATGAAAAACTGTTTTTT
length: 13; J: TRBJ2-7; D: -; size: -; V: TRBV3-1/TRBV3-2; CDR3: CASSQEGGYEQYF; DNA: TGTGCCAGCAGCCAAGAGGGTGGGTACGAGCAGTACTTC
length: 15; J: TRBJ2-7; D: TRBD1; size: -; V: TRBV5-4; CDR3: CASSDNRGRYHEQYF; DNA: TGTGCCAGCAGCGATAACAGGGGGAGATACCACGAGCAGTACTTC
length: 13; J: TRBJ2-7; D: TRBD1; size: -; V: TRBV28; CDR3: CASSGTDSYEQYF; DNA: TGTGCCAGCTCCGGGACAGACTCATACGAGCAGTACTTC
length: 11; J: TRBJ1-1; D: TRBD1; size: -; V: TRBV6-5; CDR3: CASSYGTGAFF; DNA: TGTGCCAGCAGTTACGGGACAGGGGCTTTCTTT
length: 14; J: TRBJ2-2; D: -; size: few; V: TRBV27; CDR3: CASSHPENTGELFF; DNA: TGTGCCAGCAGCCACCCCGAGAACACCGGGGAGCTGTTTTTT
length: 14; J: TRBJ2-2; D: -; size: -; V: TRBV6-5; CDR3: CASSRDLRTGELFF; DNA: TGTGCCAGCAGCCGGGACCTGCGGACCGGGGAGCTGTTTTTT
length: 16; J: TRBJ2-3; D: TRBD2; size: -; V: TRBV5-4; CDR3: CASQKDAGGLTDTQYF; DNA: TGTGCCAGCCAAAAGGATGCGGGAGGGCTCACAGATACGCAGTATTTT
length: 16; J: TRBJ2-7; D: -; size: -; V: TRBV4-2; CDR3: CASSQLTGSIGHEQYF; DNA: TGTGCCAGCAGCCAATTGACGGGGTCGATAGGGCACGAGCAGTACTTC
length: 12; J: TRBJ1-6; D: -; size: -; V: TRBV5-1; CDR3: CASSVGNSPLHF; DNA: TGCGCCAGCAGCGTCGGGAATTCACCCCTCCACTTT
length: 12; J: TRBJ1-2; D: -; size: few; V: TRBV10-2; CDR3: CASSGQTYGYTF; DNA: TGCGCCAGCAGTGGACAGACCTATGGCTACACCTTC
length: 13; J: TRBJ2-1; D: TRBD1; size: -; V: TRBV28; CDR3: CASRGTGVTEQFF; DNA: TGTGCCAGCAGAGGGACAGGGGTTACTGAGCAGTTCTTC
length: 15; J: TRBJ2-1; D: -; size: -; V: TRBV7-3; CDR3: CASSLTPSLYNEQFF; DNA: TGTGCCAGCAGCTTAACGCCTAGCCTATACAATGAGCAGTTCTTC
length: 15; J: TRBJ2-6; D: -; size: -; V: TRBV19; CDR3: CASSISGLGANVLTF; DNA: TGTGCCAGTAGTATCTCCGGGCTTGGGGCCAACGTCCTGACTTTC
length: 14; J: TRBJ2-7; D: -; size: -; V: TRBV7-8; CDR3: CATSRGTDLYEQYF; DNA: TGTGCCACCTCGCGGGGGACAGACCTCTACGAGCAGTACTTC
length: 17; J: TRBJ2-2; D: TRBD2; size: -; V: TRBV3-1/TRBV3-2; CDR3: CASSTGTSGIVTGELFF; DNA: TGTGCCAGCAGCACCGGGACTAGCGGGATTGTCACCGGGGAGCTGTTTTTT
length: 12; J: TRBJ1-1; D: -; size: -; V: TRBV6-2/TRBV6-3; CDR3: CASSYGGLGAFF; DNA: TGTGCCAGCAGTTATGGTGGACTTGGCGCTTTCTTT
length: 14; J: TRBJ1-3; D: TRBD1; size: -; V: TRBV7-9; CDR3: CASSRTGSGNTIYF; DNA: TGTGCCAGCAGCCGGACAGGGTCTGGAAACACCATATATTTT
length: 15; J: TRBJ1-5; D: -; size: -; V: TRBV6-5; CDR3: CASSPEGGGNQPQHF; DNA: TGTGCCAGCAGTCCCGAGGGCGGTGGGAATCAGCCCCAGCATTTT
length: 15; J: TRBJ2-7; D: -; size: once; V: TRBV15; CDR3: CATSRDYEAVHEQYF; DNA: TGTGCCACCAGCAGGGATTACGAGGCAGTCCACGAGCAGTACTTC
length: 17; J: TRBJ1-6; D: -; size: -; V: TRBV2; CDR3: CASSEAGHTNLRSPLHF; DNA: TGTGCCAGCAGTGAAGCAGGACATACTAATTTAAGGTCACCCCTCCACTTT
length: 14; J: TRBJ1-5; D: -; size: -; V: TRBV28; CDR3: CASHGGASNQPQHF; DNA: TGTGCCAGCCATGGGGGAGCGAGTAATCAGCCCCAGCATTTT
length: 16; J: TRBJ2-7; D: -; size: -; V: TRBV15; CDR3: CATSRDGTRRADEQYF; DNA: TGTGCCACCAGCAGAGATGGGACACGGCGTGCGGACGAGCAGTACTTC
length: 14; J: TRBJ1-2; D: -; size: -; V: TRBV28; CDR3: CASVSQPRYRGYTF; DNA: TGTGCCAGCGTCTCGCAGCCTCGCTATCGTGGCTACACCTTC
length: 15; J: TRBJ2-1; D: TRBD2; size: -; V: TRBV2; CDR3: CASTSRAGGGNEQFF; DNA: TGTGCCAGCACCTCCAGGGCGGGAGGTGGCAATGAGCAGTTCTTC
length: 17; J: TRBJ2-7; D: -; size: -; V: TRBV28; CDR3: CASSSAKRDRTTYEQYF; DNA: TGTGCCAGCAGTTCAGCCAAACGAGATCGGACCACCTACGAGCAGTACTTC
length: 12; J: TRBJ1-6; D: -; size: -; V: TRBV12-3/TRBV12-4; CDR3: CASSWANSPLHF; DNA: TGTGCCAGCAGCTGGGCTAATTCACCCCTCCACTTT
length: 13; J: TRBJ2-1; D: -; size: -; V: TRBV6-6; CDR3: CASSLMAGNEQFF; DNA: TGTGCCAGCAGTTTGATGGCCGGGAATGAGCAGTTCTTC
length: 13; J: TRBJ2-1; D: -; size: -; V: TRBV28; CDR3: CASRWASYNEQFF; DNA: TGTGCCAGTAGATGGGCCTCCTACAATGAGCAGTTCTTC
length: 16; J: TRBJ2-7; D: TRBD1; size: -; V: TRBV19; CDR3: CASSNENGQGIYEQYF; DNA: TGTGCCAGTAGCAATGAGAACGGACAGGGGATCTACGAGCAGTACTTC
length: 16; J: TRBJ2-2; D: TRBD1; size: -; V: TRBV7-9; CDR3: CASRMTTGANTGELFF; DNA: TGTGCCAGCAGGATGACCACAGGGGCGAACACCGGGGAGCTGTTTTTT
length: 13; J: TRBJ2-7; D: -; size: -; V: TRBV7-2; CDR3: CASSLSHRMEQYF; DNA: TGTGCCAGCAGCTTAAGCCATAGGATGGAGCAGTACTTC
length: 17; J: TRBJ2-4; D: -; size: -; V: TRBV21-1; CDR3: CASSKALGTGVFYIQYF; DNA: TGTGCCAGCAGCAAAGCGCTAGGGACAGGCGTTTTTTACATTCAGTACTTC
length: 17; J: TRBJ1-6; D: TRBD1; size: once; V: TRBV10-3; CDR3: CAISAGQGDIINSPLHF; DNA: TGTGCCATCAGTGCTGGACAGGGGGATATTATTAATTCACCCCTCCACTTT
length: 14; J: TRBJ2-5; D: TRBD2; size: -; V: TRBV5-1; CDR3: CASSVTSGQETQYF; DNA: TGCGCCAGCAGCGTGACTAGCGGGCAAGAGACCCAGTACTTC
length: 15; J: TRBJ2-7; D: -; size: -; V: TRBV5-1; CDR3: CASSLMAGAVYEQYF; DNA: TGCGCCAGCAGCTTGATGGCGGGCGCAGTTTACGAGCAGTACTTC
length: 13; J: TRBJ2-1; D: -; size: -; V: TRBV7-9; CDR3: CASSSPPRDEQFF; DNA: TGTGCCAGCAGCTCCCCACCCCGGGATGAGCAGTTCTTC
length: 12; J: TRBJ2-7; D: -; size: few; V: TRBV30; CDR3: CAWSWDNYEQYF; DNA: TGTGCCTGGAGTTGGGACAACTACGAGCAGTACTTC
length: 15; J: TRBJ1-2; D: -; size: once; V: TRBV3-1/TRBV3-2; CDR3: CASSQYRAWGYGYTF; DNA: TGTGCCAGCAGCCAATACAGGGCCTGGGGCTATGGCTACACCTTC
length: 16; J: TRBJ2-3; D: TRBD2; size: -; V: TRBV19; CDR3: CASSIVGAGRTDTQYF; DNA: TGTGCCAGTAGTATAGTAGGAGCGGGACGCACAGATACGCAGTATTTT
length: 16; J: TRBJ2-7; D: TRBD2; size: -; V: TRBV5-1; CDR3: CASSLVRTSATYEQYF; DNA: TGCGCCAGCAGCTTGGTCCGGACTAGCGCTACCTACGAGCAGTACTTC
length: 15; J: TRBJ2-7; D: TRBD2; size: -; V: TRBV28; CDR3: CASSSGTSGHYEQYF; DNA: TGTGCCAGCAGTTCCGGGACTAGCGGTCACTACGAGCAGTACTTC
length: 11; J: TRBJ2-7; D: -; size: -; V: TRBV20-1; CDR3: CSAPGIYEQYF; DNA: TGCAGTGCCCCGGGGATCTACGAGCAGTACTTC
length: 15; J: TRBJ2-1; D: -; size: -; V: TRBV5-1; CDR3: CASSPRSGPTNEQFF; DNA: TGCGCCAGCAGCCCGAGGAGCGGGCCTACGAATGAGCAGTTCTTC
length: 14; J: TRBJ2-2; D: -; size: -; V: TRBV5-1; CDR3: CASNDAGSTGELFF; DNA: TGCGCCAGCAATGACGCGGGATCGACCGGGGAGCTGTTTTTT
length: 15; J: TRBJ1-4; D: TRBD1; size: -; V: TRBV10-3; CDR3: CAISLGQGLNEKLFF; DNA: TGTGCCATCAGCCTGGGACAGGGATTAAATGAAAAACTGTTTTTT
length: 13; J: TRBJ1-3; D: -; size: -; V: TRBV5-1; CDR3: CASSLEGEDTIYF; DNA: TGCGCCAGCAGCTTGGAGGGTGAGGACACCATATATTTT
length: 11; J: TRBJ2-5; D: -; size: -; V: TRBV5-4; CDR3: CASSEGETQYF; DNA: TGTGCCAGCAGCGAGGGGGAGACCCAGTACTTC
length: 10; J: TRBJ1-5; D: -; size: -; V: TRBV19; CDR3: CACGAQPQHF; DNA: TGTGCCTGTGGGGCTCAGCCCCAGCATTTT
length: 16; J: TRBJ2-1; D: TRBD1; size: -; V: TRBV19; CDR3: CASSRSGGTSYNEQFF; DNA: TGTGCCAGTAGTCGTTCAGGGGGCACATCCTACAATGAGCAGTTCTTC
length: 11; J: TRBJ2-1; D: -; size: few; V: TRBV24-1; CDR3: CATANLNEQFF; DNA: TGTGCCACCGCGAACCTGAATGAGCAGTTCTTC
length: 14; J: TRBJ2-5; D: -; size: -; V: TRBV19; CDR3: CASSTEQGRETQYF; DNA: TGTGCCAGTAGTACCGAACAGGGGAGGGAGACCCAGTACTTC
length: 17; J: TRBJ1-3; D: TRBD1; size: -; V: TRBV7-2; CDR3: CASSSHRTGDSGNTIYF; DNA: TGTGCCAGCAGCTCCCACCGGACAGGGGACTCTGGAAACACCATATATTTT
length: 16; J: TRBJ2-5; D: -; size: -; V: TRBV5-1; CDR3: CATQTGDVFGGETQYF; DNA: TGCGCCACCCAGACCGGGGACGTTTTTGGTGGAGAGACCCAGTACTTC